The subject of this entry is one T cell receptor (beta chain). The sample belongs to a study of control samples from healthy donors and cancer patients. The table came from immunoSEQ multiplex PCR; TCRdb's copy has only in-frame clones and leaves some out. This table holds about 110,000 clones, around four fifths found once. The CDR3 spans 12 residues. This chain uses TRBV21-1 with TRBJ1-5. TRBV21-1 is annotated as a pseudogene. The sequencing sample was made of blood. This clonotype was sampled from a man younger than 35 in good health. The CDR3: CASSWRHQPQHF. CDR3 DNA: TGTGCCAGCAGCTGGAGACATCAGCCCCAGCATTTT.